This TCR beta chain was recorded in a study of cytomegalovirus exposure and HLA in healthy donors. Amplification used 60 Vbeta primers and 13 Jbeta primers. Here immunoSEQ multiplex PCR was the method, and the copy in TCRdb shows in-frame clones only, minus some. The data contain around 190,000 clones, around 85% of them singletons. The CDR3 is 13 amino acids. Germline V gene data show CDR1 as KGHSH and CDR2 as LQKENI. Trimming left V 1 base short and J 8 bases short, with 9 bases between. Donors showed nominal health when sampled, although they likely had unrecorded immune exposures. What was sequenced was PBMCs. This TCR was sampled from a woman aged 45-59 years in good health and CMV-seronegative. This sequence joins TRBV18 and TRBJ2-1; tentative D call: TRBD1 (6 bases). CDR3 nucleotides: TGTGCCAGCTCACCACAGGCAGGGGATGAGCAGTTCTTC. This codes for CASSPQAGDEQFF.